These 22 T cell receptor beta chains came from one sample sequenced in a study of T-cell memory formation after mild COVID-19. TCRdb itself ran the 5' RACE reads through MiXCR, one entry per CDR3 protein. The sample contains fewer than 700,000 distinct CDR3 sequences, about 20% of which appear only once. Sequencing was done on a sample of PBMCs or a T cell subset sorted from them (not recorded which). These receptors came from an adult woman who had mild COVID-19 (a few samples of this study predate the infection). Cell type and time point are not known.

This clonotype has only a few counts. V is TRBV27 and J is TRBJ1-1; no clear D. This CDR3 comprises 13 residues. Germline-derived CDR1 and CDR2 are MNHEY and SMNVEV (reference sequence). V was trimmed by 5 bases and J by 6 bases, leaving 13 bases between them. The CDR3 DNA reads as TGTGCCAGCAGTCCAAGTATACGGCCTGAAGCTTTCTTT. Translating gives CASSPSIRPEAFF.

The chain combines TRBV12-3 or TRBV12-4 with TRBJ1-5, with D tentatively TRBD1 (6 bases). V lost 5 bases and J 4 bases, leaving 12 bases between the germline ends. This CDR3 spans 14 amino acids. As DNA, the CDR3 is TGTGCCAGCAGTACAGGGTATCGGAATCAGCCCCAGCATTTT. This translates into CASSTGYRNQPQHF.

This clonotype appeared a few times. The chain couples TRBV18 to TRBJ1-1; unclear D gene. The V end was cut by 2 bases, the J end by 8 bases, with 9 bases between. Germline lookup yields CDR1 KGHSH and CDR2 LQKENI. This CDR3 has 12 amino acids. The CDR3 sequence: CASSPGPGEAFF. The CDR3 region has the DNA TGTGCCAGCTCACCAGGACCGGGGGAAGCTTTCTTT.

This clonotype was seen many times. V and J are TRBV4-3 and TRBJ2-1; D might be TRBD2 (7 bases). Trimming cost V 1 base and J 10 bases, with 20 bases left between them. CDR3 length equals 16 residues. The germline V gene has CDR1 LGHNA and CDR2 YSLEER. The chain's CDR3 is CASSQGHGGGGMEQFF. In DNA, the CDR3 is TGCGCCAGCAGCCAAGGGCACGGGGGAGGGGGGATGGAGCAGTTCTTC.

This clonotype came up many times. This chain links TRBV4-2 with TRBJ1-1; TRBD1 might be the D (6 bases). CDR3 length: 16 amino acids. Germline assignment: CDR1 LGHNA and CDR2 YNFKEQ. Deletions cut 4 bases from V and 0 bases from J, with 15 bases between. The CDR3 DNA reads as TGTGCCAGCAGCCTAGGGGGGGGCCTGATGAACACTGAAGCTTTCTTT. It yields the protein CASSLGGGLMNTEAFF.

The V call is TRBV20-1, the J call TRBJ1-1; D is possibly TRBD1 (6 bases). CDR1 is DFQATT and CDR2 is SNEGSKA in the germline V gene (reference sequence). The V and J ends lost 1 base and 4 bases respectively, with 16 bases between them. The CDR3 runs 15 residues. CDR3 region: CSARATPDSSTEAFF. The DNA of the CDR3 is TGCAGTGCTAGAGCCACCCCGGACAGTAGCACTGAAGCTTTCTTT.

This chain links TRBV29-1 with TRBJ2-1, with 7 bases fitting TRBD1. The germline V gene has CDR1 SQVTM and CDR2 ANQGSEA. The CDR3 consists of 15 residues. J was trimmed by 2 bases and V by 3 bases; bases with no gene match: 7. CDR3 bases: TGCAGCGTTGAGAGGGGTGGACAGGCCTACAATGAGCAGTTCTTC. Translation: CSVERGGQAYNEQFF.

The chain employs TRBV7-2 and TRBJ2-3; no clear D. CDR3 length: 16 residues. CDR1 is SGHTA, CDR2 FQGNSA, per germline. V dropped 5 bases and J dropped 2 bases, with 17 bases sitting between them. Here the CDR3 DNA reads TGTGCCAGCAGCCTACTCGACGGGTGGAACACAGATACGCAGTATTTT. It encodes CASSLLDGWNTDTQYF.

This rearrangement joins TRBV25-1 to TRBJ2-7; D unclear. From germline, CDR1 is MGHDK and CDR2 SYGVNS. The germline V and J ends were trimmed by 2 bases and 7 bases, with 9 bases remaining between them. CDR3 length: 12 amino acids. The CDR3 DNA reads TGTGCCAGCAGTGAAGGCCAGACTGAGCAGTACTTC. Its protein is CASSEGQTEQYF.

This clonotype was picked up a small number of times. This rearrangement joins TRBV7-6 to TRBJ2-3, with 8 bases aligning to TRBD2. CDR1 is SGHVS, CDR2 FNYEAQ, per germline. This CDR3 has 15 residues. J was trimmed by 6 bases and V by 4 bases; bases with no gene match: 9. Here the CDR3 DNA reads TGTGCCAGCAGCTCAAGCGGGGGAGCAGGGGATACGCAGTATTTT. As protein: CASSSSGGAGDTQYF.

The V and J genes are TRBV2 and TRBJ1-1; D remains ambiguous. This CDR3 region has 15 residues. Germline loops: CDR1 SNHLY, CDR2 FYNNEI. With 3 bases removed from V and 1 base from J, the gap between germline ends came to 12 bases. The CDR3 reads CASSDDLSWNTEAFF. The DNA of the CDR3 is TGTGCCAGCAGTGACGATCTTTCGTGGAACACTGAAGCTTTCTTT.

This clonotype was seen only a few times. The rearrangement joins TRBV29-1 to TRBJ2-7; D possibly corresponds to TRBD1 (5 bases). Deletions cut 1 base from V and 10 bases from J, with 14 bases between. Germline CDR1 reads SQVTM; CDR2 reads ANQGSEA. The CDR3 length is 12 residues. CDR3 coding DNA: TGCAGCGTTGAAGGGGCCGAGACAGTACAGTACTTC. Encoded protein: CSVEGAETVQYF.

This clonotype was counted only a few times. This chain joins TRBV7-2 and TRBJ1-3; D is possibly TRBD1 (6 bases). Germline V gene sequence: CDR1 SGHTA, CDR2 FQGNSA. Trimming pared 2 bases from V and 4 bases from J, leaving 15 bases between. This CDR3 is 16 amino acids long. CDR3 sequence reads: CASSLKAQGIGNTIYF. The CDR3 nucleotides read TGTGCCAGCAGCTTAAAAGCCCAGGGGATCGGAAACACCATATATTTT.

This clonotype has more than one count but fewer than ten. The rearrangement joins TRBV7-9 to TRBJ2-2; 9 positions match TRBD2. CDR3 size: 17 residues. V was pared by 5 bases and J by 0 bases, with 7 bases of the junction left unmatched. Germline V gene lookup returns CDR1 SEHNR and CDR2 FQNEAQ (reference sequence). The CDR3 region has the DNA TGTGCCAGCAGCATCCTCCGCGGGAGGGCGAACACCGGGGAGCTGTTTTTT. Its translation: CASSILRGRANTGELFF.

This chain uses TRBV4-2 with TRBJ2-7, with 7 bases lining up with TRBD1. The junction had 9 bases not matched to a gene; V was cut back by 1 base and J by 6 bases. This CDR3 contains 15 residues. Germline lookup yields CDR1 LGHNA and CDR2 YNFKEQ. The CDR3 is CASSQGMRGLGEQYF. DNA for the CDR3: TGTGCCAGCAGCCAAGGAATGAGGGGGCTAGGCGAGCAGTACTTC.

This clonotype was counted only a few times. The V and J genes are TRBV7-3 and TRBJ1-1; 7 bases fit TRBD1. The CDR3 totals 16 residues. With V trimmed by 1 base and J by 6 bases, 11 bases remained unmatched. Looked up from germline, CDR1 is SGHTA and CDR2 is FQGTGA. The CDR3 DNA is TGTGCCAGCAGCTTAAGAGGGGGGACAGCCGGCGCTGAAGCTTTCTTT. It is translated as CASSLRGGTAGAEAFF. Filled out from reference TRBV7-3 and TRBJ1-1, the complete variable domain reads GAGVSQTPSNKVTEKGKYVELRCDPISGHTALYWYRQSLGQGPEFLIYFQGTGAADDSGLPNDRFFAVRPEGSVSTLKIQRTERGDSAVYLCASSLRGGTAGAEAFFGQGTRLTVV.

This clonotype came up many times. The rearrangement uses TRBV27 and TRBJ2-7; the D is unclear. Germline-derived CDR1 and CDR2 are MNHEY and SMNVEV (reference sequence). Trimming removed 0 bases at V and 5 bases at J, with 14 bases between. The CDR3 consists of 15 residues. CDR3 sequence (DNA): TGTGCCAGCAGTTTATCACCAGACCCCGACCACGAGCAGTACTTC. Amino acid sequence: CASSLSPDPDHEQYF.

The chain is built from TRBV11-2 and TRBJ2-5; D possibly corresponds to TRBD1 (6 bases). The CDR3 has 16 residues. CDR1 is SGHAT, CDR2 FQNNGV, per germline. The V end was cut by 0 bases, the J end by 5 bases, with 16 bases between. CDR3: CASSLDLQGIRETQYF. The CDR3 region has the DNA TGTGCCAGCAGCTTAGATCTGCAGGGGATTAGGGAGACCCAGTACTTC.

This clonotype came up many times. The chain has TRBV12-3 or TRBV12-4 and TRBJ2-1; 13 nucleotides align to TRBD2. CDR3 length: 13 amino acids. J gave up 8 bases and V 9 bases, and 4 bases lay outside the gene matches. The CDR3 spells CASRTSGSYEQFF. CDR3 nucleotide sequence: TGTGCCAGTAGGACTAGCGGGAGTTATGAGCAGTTCTTC.

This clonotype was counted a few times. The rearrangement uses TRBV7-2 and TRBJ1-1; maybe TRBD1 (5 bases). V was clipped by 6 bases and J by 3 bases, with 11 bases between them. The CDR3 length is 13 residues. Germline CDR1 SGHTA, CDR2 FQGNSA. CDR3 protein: CASSTQGDTEAFF. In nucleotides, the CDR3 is TGTGCCAGCAGTACCCAGGGAGACACTGAAGCTTTCTTT.

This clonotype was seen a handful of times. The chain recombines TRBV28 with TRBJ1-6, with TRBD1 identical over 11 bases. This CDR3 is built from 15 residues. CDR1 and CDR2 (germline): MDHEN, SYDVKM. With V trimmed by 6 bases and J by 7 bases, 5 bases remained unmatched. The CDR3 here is CASSRGTGGNSPLHF. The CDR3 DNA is TGTGCCAGCAGCCGTGGGACAGGGGGAAATTCACCCCTCCACTTT.

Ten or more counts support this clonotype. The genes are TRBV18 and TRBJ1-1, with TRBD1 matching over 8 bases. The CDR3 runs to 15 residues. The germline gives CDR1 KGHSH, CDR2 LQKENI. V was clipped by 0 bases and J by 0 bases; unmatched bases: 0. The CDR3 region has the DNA TGTGCCAGCTCACCACCGGACAGGGTGAACACTGAAGCTTTCTTT. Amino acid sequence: CASSPPDRVNTEAFF.